Listed below are T cell receptor beta chains from one sample, sequenced in a study of T-cell memory formation after mild COVID-19. One entry per CDR3 protein, called by TCRdb with MiXCR from the 5' RACE reads. The table lists roughly 350,000 distinct CDR3 sequences, under 25% of them singletons. The material sequenced was PBMCs or a T cell subset sorted from them (not recorded which). These receptors all come from an adult woman who had mild COVID-19 (a few samples of this study predate the infection). Cell type and time point are not known. Each CDR3 is given without its conserved first and last residue.

v_call cdr3_aa
TRBV7-9 ASSPGDRGSYEQY
TRBV5-1 ASSLAFSGYEQY
TRBV11-3 ASSFRISGQLTGELF
TRBV5-1 ASREGRGELF
TRBV2 ASSDRDGSSYEQY
TRBV7-9 ASSSFGGRDQPQH
TRBV5-5 ASSLGDRGGETQY
TRBV7-6 ASSSGARSEAF
TRBV11-2 ASSVQTDSGGQGDTQY
TRBV6-1 ASSPQGSNQPQH
TRBV15 ATSRPQGGGYT
TRBV5-6 ASSPGLSIQTQY
TRBV11-2 ASRRTGNNEQF
TRBV27 ASSYFGTGRTEAF
TRBV5-1 ASSFWTGGDYGYT
TRBV6-5 ASKIAGSTDTQY